This TCR beta chain was sequenced for a study of human T cells and chemical hapten exposure. Study background: Variation in per-sample TCR yields came mainly from small pooled library volume differences.

Documented time point: pre-sensitization, week 0. Treatment: therapeutic diphenylcyclopropenone sensitization with weekly scalp DPC. A note on this clonotype: Its antigen is not identified.

TCRdb called the RACE reads again in MiXCR, with one record for every CDR3 protein. Among some 300,000 distinct CDR3 sequences listed, around 5.5% were seen once. The CDR3 is made up of 17 amino acids. V was cut by 1 base and J by 0 bases, with 13 bases left in between. Germline V CDR1 and CDR2: SGHRS, YFSETQ. Points from the study as a whole: Correlating positively with patch test score were the PT1 expanded TCR counts.

This sequence joins TRBV5-1 and TRBJ2-2; either TRBD1 or TRBD2 may fit D (5 bases each). The sequence derives from a woman aged 18-30 years with alopecia areata. Some clones in this sample may be carry-over from other donors' samples. Specimen: whole blood, collected in connection with sensitization to the hapten diphenylcyclopropenone (DPC). The CDR3 coding sequence is TGCGCCAGCAGCTTGACTAGGACAAATGCGAACACCGGGGAGCTGTTTTTT. Translating gives CASSLTRTNANTGELFF.